This TCR beta chain was identified during a study of shared clonotypes between healthy human individuals (dated by TCRdb to 2020 to 2021). Describing the broader study: A couple of women and a few men aged 18 to 49 years were included in the cohort. Per donor, leukapheresis produced somewhere between about 0.94 and 10 billion PBMCs. Different laboratories and diverse techniques were used to prepare libraries and sequence TCR repertoires, to increase sequencing depth and limit assay-specific biases. The study deeply sequenced blood TCR repertoires of about 5 healthy adults to estimate repertoire size and the extent of clonotype sharing between individuals. General conclusions and limits of the study: Because the study included a small number of donors, the genetic and exposure-history diversity represented was limited. Based on pairwise subsampling, the degree of clonotype sharing among donors was expected to be affected by sequencing depth. Sampling was restricted to blood, and TCR repertoires in tissue are likely to differ from TCR repertoires in blood.

Using the deep immunoSEQ assay, multiplex PCR amplified TCR CDR3 regions from genomic DNA. For each cell subset, the extracted genomic DNA was distributed evenly across all wells of several immunoSEQ 96-well plates, and each plate served as one replicate. For unsorted PBMC, each replicate PCR was loaded with about 300 ng genomic DNA, equivalent to about 33,000 T cell genomes. Ten immunoSEQ deep assay plates were used to sequence unsorted PBMC genomic DNA. Purified libraries were quantified with a Qubit 3.0 fluorometer, sized on a Bioanalyzer 2100, and re-quantified with the KAPA Library Quantification kit. A separate single-read 150-cycle Illumina NextSeq 550 flow cell was used to sequence each immunoSEQ 96-well plate. The paper's data handling went like this. Because the immunoSEQ output included only junctional sequences and no quality scores, the filtering could not be the same as the filtering used for full-length reads. Sequences were annotated with PyIR, a Python wrapper for IgBLAST v1.9, and V/J genes and CDR3 were assigned using IMGT germline references. Any read was removed if the V/J assignment was weak (E-value above 1e-6), the CDR3 was missing, or the read contained stop codons, out-of-frame junctions, or ambiguous translated residues. V3J clonotypes were defined as sequences sharing the same inferred V gene, J gene, and CDR3 amino acid sequence. The percentage overlap between two repertoires was calculated by dividing the number of shared unique clonotypes by the size of the smaller repertoire. RTK rarefaction, the Chao1 estimator, and Recon v2.1 estimates of unobserved clonotypes were used to assess repertoire richness. TCRdb stores this immuneACCESS table with in-frame sequences only. Part of the clones is absent; in the studies checked, under half of the shortfall reflects unresolved V genes, and no reason is known for the rest. V and J calls and clone size follow that table, whereas D and trimming were derived from the DNA. This sample has about 92,000 clones in its table, and around half of those were observed once. About 15% of the sample is held by the ten biggest clonotypes.

This clone was observed a handful of times. Its cognate antigen has yet to be identified. The sample holds no much larger clone one base away, and base qualities are not on file. Counted from cysteine to phenylalanine, this CDR3 has 14 amino acids. The read is trimmed to its CDR3 DNA, 42 bases read in frame from base 1. According to the germline V gene, CDR1 reads LGHNA and CDR2 reads YNFKEQ. For this chain, trimming is 10 bases at the V end and 2 bases at the J end, and the number of junction bases without a gene match is 7. Healthy HIV-negative adults with no recently reported acute infections or vaccinations were included as donors. Every donor was a Caucasian adult residing in Nashville, Tennessee, USA. For unsorted samples, around 90 million PBMCs were counted, and genomic DNA was extracted using the QIAamp DNA Blood Mini kit. Blood was obtained by leukapheresis, after which PBMCs were separated by Ficoll-Histopaque density gradient centrifugation and cryopreserved in liquid nitrogen vapor phase.

The rearrangement combines TRBV4-2 with TRBJ1-2; 10 nucleotides in the junction match TRBD1. Sequenced input: PBMCs. This receptor was taken from a middle-aged woman in good health. Some clones in this sample may be carry-over from other donors' samples. CDR3 sequence: CATTMGQGNYGYTF. The nucleotides read TGTGCCACTACCATGGGACAGGGGAACTATGGCTACACCTTC.